Listed below are T cell receptor beta chains from one sample, sequenced in a study of regulatory T cells in long-lasting Graves disease. TCRdb re-analysed the multiplex PCR reads in MiXCR, keeping a single row per CDR3 protein. Among more than 450,000 distinct CDR3 sequences listed, around 13% were seen once. The data also belong to a second study, concerning T cells in Graves' hyperthyroidism and ophthalmopathy.

The specimen was peripheral blood mononuclear cells (PBMCs), collected at new diagnosis, from a patient treated with antithyroid drugs. The receptors were gathered from a woman between 25 and 40 years old with Graves disease. Both conserved end residues are part of each CDR3. Each record gives: V gene, J gene, D gene, CDR3 length, clone size, CDR3 DNA, CDR3 protein. The D gene is left open where the match is weak. Rows give clone size only sometimes, using once, few, many, or a class for an expanded clone.

TRBV20-1,TRBJ2-7,NA,11,many,TGCAGTGCTAGGACCCCCTACGAGCAGTACTTC,CSARTPYEQYF
TRBV14,TRBJ1-4,NA,17,NA,TGTGCCAGCAGCCAAGACCGGGGGGGCCGGATTGGTGAACAACTGTTTTTT,CASSQDRGGRIGEQLFF
TRBV18,TRBJ2-2,NA,15,NA,TGTGCCAGCTCACCAGGAGGAGCGAACACCGGGGAGCTGTTTTTT,CASSPGGANTGELFF
TRBV20-1,TRBJ2-7,NA,13,many,TGCAGTGCTCAAGACAGGCCATTTTACGAGCAGTACTTC,CSAQDRPFYEQYF
TRBV19,TRBJ2-1,NA,14,many,TGTGCCAGTAGTATTCGTTTCGGTGCCAGTGAGCAGTTCTTC,CASSIRFGASEQFF
TRBV11-1,TRBJ1-4,NA,15,NA,TGCGCCAGCAGCCAACCCGGGACGGAGGCATTCAAACTGTTTTTT,CASSQPGTEAFKLFF
TRBV27,TRBJ2-2,TRBD1,16,many,TGTGCCAGCAGCCGGCTACTCGGGACAGCCACCGGGGAGCTGTTTTTT,CASSRLLGTATGELFF
TRBV30,TRBJ2-3,TRBD1,12,NA,TGTGCCTGGTCGACAGGGGGAGATACGCAGTATTTT,CAWSTGGDTQYF
TRBV2,TRBJ1-2,NA,16,many,TGTGCCAGCAGTGACAGGCTCCTCGAATATTTCTATGGCTACACCTTC,CASSDRLLEYFYGYTF
TRBV7-8,TRBJ2-1,NA,14,few,TGTGCCAGCAGCTGGGCCGGGTCCTACAATGAGCAGTTCTTC,CASSWAGSYNEQFF
TRBV20-1,TRBJ1-6,TRBD1,15,many,TGCAGTGCTAGCGGTCTACAGGGGAATAATTCACCCCTCCACTTT,CSASGLQGNNSPLHF
TRBV3-1,TRBJ1-2,TRBD1,17,many,TGTGCCAGCAGCCAACGTCACAGGGGGACCACAGACTATGGCTACACCTTC,CASSQRHRGTTDYGYTF
TRBV2,TRBJ2-1,NA,13,many,TGTGCCAGCAACGGGGACCCCTACAATGAGCAGTTCTTC,CASNGDPYNEQFF
TRBV2,TRBJ2-7,TRBD1,15,many,TGTGCCAGCAGTGATGGGGACAGGCCTTCCTACGAGCAGTACTTC,CASSDGDRPSYEQYF
TRBV10-3,TRBJ2-2,TRBD2,18,many,TGTGCCATCAGTGAGGCAGGACTAGCGGGAGTGAGGACCGGGGAGCTGTTTTTT,CAISEAGLAGVRTGELFF
TRBV24-1,TRBJ2-2,TRBD1,15,NA,TGTGCCACCAGGGCAGGGGGCTTCATCACCGGGGAGCTGTTTTTT,CATRAGGFITGELFF
TRBV28,TRBJ2-5,NA,14,many,TGTGCCAGCAGACTAAGAGTGTACCAAGAGACCCAGTACTTC,CASRLRVYQETQYF
TRBV20-1,TRBJ2-5,TRBD1,15,few,TGCAGTGCTAGAGTCTCGGACAGGGGCCCAGGAGCCCAGTACTTC,CSARVSDRGPGAQYF
TRBV20-1,TRBJ1-1,NA,16,many,TGCAGTGCTCCTGACGTGACACGCAGAATGAACACTGAAGCTTTCTTT,CSAPDVTRRMNTEAFF
TRBV20-1,TRBJ1-5,NA,13,many,TGCAGTGCTAGAGTCCAGAGCAATCAGCCCCAGCATTTT,CSARVQSNQPQHF
TRBV20-1,TRBJ1-3,NA,14,NA,TGCAGTGCTAGACGTCAGGGTGCCGGAAACACCATATATTTT,CSARRQGAGNTIYF
TRBV4-2,TRBJ1-1,NA,14,few,TGTGCCAGCAGCGTGGGGCAGCAGAACACTGAAGCTTTCTTT,CASSVGQQNTEAFF
TRBV19,TRBJ2-3,TRBD2,16,NA,TGTGCCAGTAGTATTCTAGCGGGACCGAGCACAGATACGCAGTATTTT,CASSILAGPSTDTQYF
TRBV5-4,TRBJ2-2,TRBD1,17,few,TGTGCCAGCAGCAGGGGACAGGGGACAGCGAACACCGGGGAGCTGTTTTTT,CASSRGQGTANTGELFF
TRBV30,TRBJ1-1,NA,11,many,TGTGCCTGGGCGGGCAACACTGAAGCTTTCTTT,CAWAGNTEAFF
TRBV30,TRBJ2-7,NA,14,many,TGTGCCTGGAGTGTAAAGGGGGGGCGTTACGAGCAGTACTTC,CAWSVKGGRYEQYF
TRBV5-1,TRBJ2-2,TRBD2,17,many,TGCGCCAGCAGCTTCGGACTAGCGGGCCCACTGGACGGGGAGCTGTTTTTT,CASSFGLAGPLDGELFF
TRBV4-2,TRBJ2-7,TRBD2,16,NA,TGTGCCAGCAGCCAAGTCCGGCTAGCGGGAGAATACGAGCAGTACTTC,CASSQVRLAGEYEQYF
TRBV18,TRBJ2-4,NA,17,few,TGTGCCAGCTCACCTTTGCCAGGGCCCAGTGCCAAAAACATTCAGTACTTC,CASSPLPGPSAKNIQYF
TRBV20-1,TRBJ2-3,NA,15,NA,TGCAGTGCTAGAGAAAGGGCTAGCCTTGCAGATACGCAGTATTTT,CSARERASLADTQYF
TRBV6-1,TRBJ2-7,NA,12,many,TGTGCCAGCAGGGAATCCATCTACGAGCAGTACTTC,CASRESIYEQYF
TRBV5-8,TRBJ2-1,NA,16,many,TGTGCCAGCAGCCCCCATACGACTAGTTTCTACAATGAGCAGTTCTTC,CASSPHTTSFYNEQFF
TRBV27,TRBJ1-5,NA,13,NA,TGTGCCAGCAGTTCAAGTACCAATCAGCCCCAGCATTTT,CASSSSTNQPQHF
TRBV11-2,TRBJ2-1,TRBD2,15,many,TGTGCCAGCAGCCTGGGAGGGTCTTTCCTCAATGAGCAGTTCTTC,CASSLGGSFLNEQFF
TRBV5-4,TRBJ2-1,NA,16,NA,TGTGCCAGCAGCTTACTTAGCGGTAGCTCCTACAATGAGCAGTTCTTC,CASSLLSGSSYNEQFF
TRBV7-8,TRBJ1-2,NA,15,many,TGTGCCAGCAGCTTAGTGGGTCGGGGGGACTATGGCTACACCTTC,CASSLVGRGDYGYTF